This is a list of T cell receptor beta chains from one sample in a study of T cells in tuberculosis. The protocol was immunoSEQ multiplex PCR, while the TCRdb copy is restricted to in-frame clones and leaves out a portion. Found here are nearly 60,000 clones, roughly 86% of them singletons; the top ten hold 21%. Sequenced sample: CD1b-GMM tetramer-negative cells sorted from PBMCs. These receptors were taken from an adult woman with latent tuberculosis. CDR3s include the opening cysteine and the closing phenylalanine or tryptophan. Fields, in order: V gene, D gene, J gene, clone size, CDR3 protein, CDR3 DNA. A D gene is named only where the DNA matches it firmly. Expanded clones are given a class, and other clones once, few, many or no size at all.

V gene: TRBV5-1; D gene: TRBD1; J gene: TRBJ1-1; clone size: NA; CDR3 protein: CASSKGQGNTEAFF; CDR3 DNA: TGCGCCAGCAGCAAGGGACAGGGGAACACTGAAGCTTTCTTT
V gene: TRBV18; D gene: TRBD1; J gene: TRBJ1-2; clone size: once; CDR3 protein: CASSPGQDNGYTF; CDR3 DNA: TGTGCCAGCTCACCGGGACAGGACAACGGCTACACCTTC
V gene: TRBV28; D gene: TRBD1; J gene: TRBJ1-6; clone size: NA; CDR3 protein: CASSNRGLPNSPLHF; CDR3 DNA: TGTGCCAGCAGTAACAGGGGTCTGCCGAATTCACCCCTCCACTTT
V gene: TRBV12-5; D gene: NA; J gene: TRBJ2-2; clone size: few; CDR3 protein: CASAAEFTGELFF; CDR3 DNA: TGTGCTAGTGCAGCGGAATTCACCGGGGAGCTGTTTTTT
V gene: TRBV27; D gene: TRBD1; J gene: TRBJ2-1; clone size: NA; CDR3 protein: CASSLGVWEGQGSKNEQFF; CDR3 DNA: TGTGCCAGCAGTCTAGGAGTTTGGGAAGGACAGGGGTCTAAGAATGAGCAGTTCTTC
V gene: TRBV4-3; D gene: TRBD1; J gene: TRBJ2-7; clone size: NA; CDR3 protein: CASSQKLSGTGNYEQYF; CDR3 DNA: TGCGCCAGCAGCCAAAAACTCTCCGGGACAGGGAACTACGAGCAGTACTTC
V gene: TRBV7-9; D gene: TRBD1; J gene: TRBJ1-5; clone size: NA; CDR3 protein: CASSSTRTGPIQPQHF; CDR3 DNA: TGTGCCAGCAGCTCCACGAGGACAGGTCCAATTCAGCCCCAGCATTTT
V gene: TRBV21-1; D gene: NA; J gene: TRBJ1-2; clone size: NA; CDR3 protein: CASSRGQGADYGYTF; CDR3 DNA: TGTGCCAGCAGCAGGGGACAGGGGGCTGACTATGGCTACACCTTC
V gene: TRBV9; D gene: TRBD1; J gene: TRBJ1-3; clone size: NA; CDR3 protein: CASSAPTGGSGNTIYF; CDR3 DNA: TGTGCCAGCAGCGCCCCGACAGGGGGCTCAGGAAACACCATATATTTT
V gene: TRBV19; D gene: TRBD1; J gene: TRBJ1-3; clone size: NA; CDR3 protein: CASSIGGTGFSGNTIYF; CDR3 DNA: TGTGCCAGTAGTATAGGGGGGACAGGGTTCTCTGGAAACACCATATATTTT
V gene: TRBV5-1; D gene: NA; J gene: TRBJ2-6; clone size: NA; CDR3 protein: CASSLFGPGVGANVLTF; CDR3 DNA: TGCGCCAGCAGCTTGTTCGGCCCGGGGGTCGGGGCCAACGTCCTGACTTTC
V gene: TRBV2; D gene: NA; J gene: TRBJ1-4; clone size: NA; CDR3 protein: CASTRQVWEKLFF; CDR3 DNA: TGTGCCAGCACCCGACAGGTCTGGGAAAAACTGTTTTTT
V gene: TRBV6-1; D gene: NA; J gene: TRBJ1-1; clone size: few; CDR3 protein: CASSEGPTGNTEAFF; CDR3 DNA: TGTGCCAGCAGTGAAGGGCCGACAGGGAACACTGAAGCTTTCTTT
V gene: TRBV7-9; D gene: TRBD2; J gene: TRBJ2-2; clone size: NA; CDR3 protein: CASSLFSGTKNTGELFF; CDR3 DNA: TGTGCCAGCAGCCTCTTTAGCGGGACTAAGAACACCGGGGAGCTGTTTTTT
V gene: TRBV18; D gene: NA; J gene: TRBJ1-2; clone size: once; CDR3 protein: CASSPQGYGYTF; CDR3 DNA: TGTGCCAGCTCACCTCAGGGATATGGCTACACCTTC
V gene: TRBV4-3; D gene: NA; J gene: TRBJ2-7; clone size: NA; CDR3 protein: CASSQGPETGTYEQYF; CDR3 DNA: TGCGCCAGCAGCCAAGGCCCCGAGACAGGCACCTACGAGCAGTACTTC
V gene: TRBV7-2; D gene: NA; J gene: TRBJ1-1; clone size: NA; CDR3 protein: CASSLAGKGTEAFF; CDR3 DNA: TGTGCCAGCAGCTTAGCAGGGAAGGGGACTGAAGCTTTCTTT
V gene: TRBV2; D gene: NA; J gene: TRBJ1-2; clone size: NA; CDR3 protein: CASSDLEGIGWLDTF; CDR3 DNA: TGTGCCAGCAGTGATTTGGAGGGGATTGGGTGGTTGGACACCTTC
V gene: TRBV4-3; D gene: NA; J gene: TRBJ1-2; clone size: NA; CDR3 protein: CASSQDPDSGYTF; CDR3 DNA: TGCGCCAGCAGCCAAGACCCGGACAGTGGCTACACCTTC
V gene: TRBV4-1; D gene: NA; J gene: TRBJ2-2; clone size: few; CDR3 protein: CASSQDFGLRRNTGELFF; CDR3 DNA: TGCGCCAGCAGCCAAGATTTCGGACTTCGTCGAAACACCGGGGAGCTGTTTTTT
V gene: TRBV4-1; D gene: NA; J gene: TRBJ2-3; clone size: NA; CDR3 protein: CASSQRGSGDTQYF; CDR3 DNA: TGCGCCAGCAGCCAAAGGGGTTCGGGAGATACGCAGTATTTT
V gene: TRBV6-5; D gene: NA; J gene: TRBJ2-3; clone size: NA; CDR3 protein: CASSYPRGTQYF; CDR3 DNA: TGTGCCAGCAGTTACCCAAGGGGTACGCAGTATTTT
V gene: TRBV7-2; D gene: TRBD1; J gene: TRBJ2-1; clone size: NA; CDR3 protein: CASSLGGGTGVYNEQFF; CDR3 DNA: TGTGCCAGCAGCTTAGGTGGGGGGACAGGGGTCTACAATGAGCAGTTCTTC
V gene: TRBV6-1; D gene: NA; J gene: TRBJ2-5; clone size: NA; CDR3 protein: CASSENRGGETQYF; CDR3 DNA: TGTGCCAGCAGTGAGAACAGGGGGGGCGAGACCCAGTACTTC
V gene: TRBV15; D gene: NA; J gene: TRBJ2-7; clone size: NA; CDR3 protein: CATSVELNYEQYF; CDR3 DNA: TGTGCCACCAGCGTAGAGTTAAACTACGAGCAGTACTTC
V gene: TRBV4-2; D gene: NA; J gene: TRBJ1-3; clone size: medium-sized; CDR3 protein: CASSQDQLQVHNTIYF; CDR3 DNA: TGTGCCAGCAGCCAAGATCAGTTACAGGTCCATAACACCATATATTTT
V gene: TRBV30; D gene: TRBD1; J gene: TRBJ2-7; clone size: NA; CDR3 protein: CAWSTGTGNDEQYF; CDR3 DNA: TGTGCCTGGAGTACCGGGACAGGGAACGACGAGCAGTACTTC
V gene: TRBV11-2; D gene: NA; J gene: TRBJ1-3; clone size: NA; CDR3 protein: CASSLDQPGGSGNTIYF; CDR3 DNA: TGTGCCAGCAGCTTAGATCAGCCGGGGGGATCCGGAAACACCATATATTTT
V gene: TRBV6-6; D gene: TRBD1; J gene: TRBJ1-4; clone size: NA; CDR3 protein: CASSYAGGLGEKLFF; CDR3 DNA: TGTGCCAGCAGTTACGCAGGGGGGCTGGGCGAAAAACTGTTTTTT
V gene: TRBV30; D gene: NA; J gene: TRBJ2-3; clone size: NA; CDR3 protein: CAWSRGAEDTQYF; CDR3 DNA: TGTGCCTGGAGTCGGGGGGCGGAGGATACGCAGTATTTT